The 22 T cell receptor beta chains below come from one sample, sequenced in a study of T cells in Graves' hyperthyroidism and ophthalmopathy. TCR beta CDR3 regions were amplified from RNA transcripts. First-round RT-PCR with HTBI primers amplified the TCR CDR3 region. TCRdb re-analysed the multiplex PCR reads in MiXCR, keeping a single row per CDR3 protein. The table shows 500,000 to 550,000 distinct CDR3 sequences, with about 20% occurring only once. Sequenced: blood. These receptors were obtained from a man aged 40-49 years with Graves' ophthalmopathy.

This clonotype was seen many times. The chain carries TRBV18 and TRBJ1-1; no clear D. The CDR3 is 15 residues long. Germline V gene data show CDR1 as KGHSH and CDR2 as LQKENI. V lost 3 bases to trimming and J lost 1 base, with 12 bases between them. CDR3 bases: TGTGCCAGCTCACCCTTGACCCACACGAACACTGAAGCTTTCTTT. Protein product: CASSPLTHTNTEAFF.

The chain uses TRBV9 and TRBJ1-4; D may be TRBD1 (5 bases). Per germline, CDR1 SGDLS and CDR2 YYNGEE. The V gene lost 0 bases and the J gene lost 5 bases, with 11 bases spanning the gap. This CDR3 is 15 amino acids long. In DNA form, the CDR3 reads TGTGCCAGCAGCGTAGGGGGGACCGGCAATGAAAAACTGTTTTTT. Protein: CASSVGGTGNEKLFF.

V is TRBV19 and J is TRBJ1-5; D is ambiguous. CDR3 size: 13 residues. Germline CDR1 reads LNHDA; CDR2 reads SQIVND (reference sequence). V lost 4 bases and J 4 bases, leaving 8 bases between the germline ends. CDR3 sequence reads: CASSTQENQPQHF. CDR3 in DNA: TGTGCCAGTAGTACCCAAGAAAATCAGCCCCAGCATTTT.

This clonotype was recorded at least ten times. The V gene is TRBV11-2, the J gene TRBJ2-1; 9 positions agree with TRBD1. Per germline, CDR1 SGHAT and CDR2 FQNNGV. The V segment lost 5 bases and the J segment 2 bases; nucleotides outside the gene matches: 7. There are 16 residues in the CDR3. CDR3 sequence reads: CASSPRTGVPYNEQFF. The DNA for the CDR3 is TGTGCCAGCAGCCCTCGGACAGGGGTTCCCTACAATGAGCAGTTCTTC.

V and J are TRBV5-6 and TRBJ1-6; D remains unclear. Germline values: CDR1 SGHDT, CDR2 YYEEEE. This CDR3 has 16 residues. V lost 2 bases to trimming and J lost 0 bases, with 9 bases between them. This CDR3 is CASSFGFSSYNSPLHF. CDR3 in DNA: TGTGCCAGCAGCTTCGGGTTTAGCTCCTATAATTCACCCCTCCACTTT.

The V and J genes are TRBV2 and TRBJ1-2, with D possibly TRBD1 on 5 matching bases. Trimming pared 8 bases from V and 0 bases from J, leaving 10 bases between. This CDR3 is 13 amino acids long. Germline V gene lookup returns CDR1 SNHLY and CDR2 FYNNEI. CDR3 loop: CASRGQANYGYTF. Written as DNA, the CDR3 is TGTGCCAGCCGGGGCCAAGCTAACTATGGCTACACCTTC.

J is TRBJ2-1 and V is TRBV11-2, with D possibly TRBD1 on 6 matching bases. CDR1 is SGHAT, CDR2 FQNNGV, per germline. CDR3 length: 16 amino acids. Trimming removed 5 bases at V and 0 bases at J, with 14 bases between. The CDR3 bases are TGTGCCAGCAGCACCCTGACAGGACCCTCCTACAATGAGCAGTTCTTC. As protein: CASSTLTGPSYNEQFF.

The chain carries TRBV20-1 and TRBJ2-7; 13 positions match TRBD2. The CDR3 totals 14 residues. J gave up 2 bases and V 6 bases, and 4 bases lay outside the gene matches. Germline CDR1 is DFQATT and CDR2 is SNEGSKA (reference sequence). The CDR3 DNA follows: TGCAGTGCCCCGGGGACTAGCGGGGCCTACGAGCAGTACTTC. Its protein is CSAPGTSGAYEQYF.

This clonotype was found many times. The gene calls are TRBV12-3 or TRBV12-4 and TRBJ1-2, with a possible D match to TRBD1 (6 bases). Between the trimmed V and J ends, which lost 1 base and 6 bases, there was a span of 15 bases. This CDR3 comprises 15 residues. The CDR3 spells CASSLVGGQLNGYTF. The CDR3 nucleotides are TGTGCCAGCAGTTTAGTGGGCGGACAGTTAAATGGCTACACCTTC.

This clonotype was found once. The chain couples TRBV6-2 or TRBV6-3 to TRBJ1-5; D gene uncertain. Trimming removed 2 bases from V and 5 bases from J, with 10 bases in between. Germline V gene data show CDR1 as MNHEY and CDR2 as SVGEGT. The CDR3 totals 14 residues. CDR3 loop: CASSYDVLDQPQHF. As DNA, the CDR3 is TGTGCCAGCAGTTACGACGTATTGGATCAGCCCCAGCATTTT.

The chain links TRBV20-1 to TRBJ1-5; TRBD1 might be the D (6 bases). V was pared by 3 bases and J by 0 bases, with 6 bases between. The germline CDR1 and CDR2 sequences are DFQATT and SNEGSKA (reference sequence). The CDR3 covers 13 residues. CDR3 bases: TGCAGTGCTAGGACAGGTAGCAATCAGCCCCAGCATTTT. Amino acid sequence: CSARTGSNQPQHF.

This clonotype showed up many times. This rearrangement joins TRBV7-8 to TRBJ2-3, with D possibly called TRBD1 or TRBD2 (5 bases each). The CDR3 is 13 amino acids. The V end lost 3 bases, the J end lost 4 bases, and 8 bases lay between the germline ends. The germline CDR1 and CDR2 sequences are SGHVS and FQNEAQ. This CDR3 is CASSFGGPDTQYF. CDR3 in DNA: TGTGCCAGCAGCTTTGGGGGTCCAGATACGCAGTATTTT. Looking up the rest from reference TRBV7-8 and TRBJ2-3 gives the full variable domain: GAGVSQSPRYKVAKRGQDVALRCDPISGHVSLFWYQQALGQGPEFLTYFQNEAQLDKSGLPSDRFFAERPEGSVSTLKIQRTQQEDSAVYLCASSFGGPDTQYFGPGTRLTVL.

This chain uses TRBV12-5 with TRBJ2-1; TRBD1 might be the D (5 bases). Per the germline V gene, CDR1 is LGHNT and CDR2 is FRNRAP. The ends were cut back, 3 bases at V and 3 bases at J, with 9 bases in the middle. The CDR3 has 14 amino acids. DNA of the CDR3: TGTGCTAGTGGTTTAGGGGTAGGCTACAATGAGCAGTTCTTC. Translating it yields CASGLGVGYNEQFF.

This clonotype was observed a handful of times. The chain has TRBV6-6 and TRBJ1-1; D is undetermined. Trimming removed 2 bases from V and 1 base from J, with 5 bases in between. Germline V lookup: CDR1 MNHNY, CDR2 SVGAGI (reference sequence). This CDR3 region has 13 residues. DNA for the CDR3: TGTGCCAGCAGTTACCTATCGAACACTGAAGCTTTCTTT. Protein: CASSYLSNTEAFF.

This clonotype occurred many times. The chain employs TRBV7-2 and TRBJ2-5; possibly TRBD2 for D (7 bases). V dropped 5 bases and J dropped 0 bases, with 10 bases sitting between them. CDR1 is SGHTA, CDR2 FQGNSA, per germline. The CDR3 loop spans 14 amino acids. The CDR3 sequence: CASSRGDNQETQYF. Here the CDR3 DNA reads TGTGCCAGCAGCCGGGGGGACAACCAAGAGACCCAGTACTTC.

This clonotype was recorded many times. The chain couples TRBV5-1 to TRBJ1-2, with D possibly being TRBD1 (6 bases). The V end was cut by 5 bases, the J end by 8 bases, with 16 bases between. This CDR3 has 13 residues. Germline CDR1 is SGHRS and CDR2 is YFSETQ. CDR3 sequence: CASSREQGRGYTF. The CDR3 DNA follows: TGCGCCAGCAGTCGAGAACAGGGTCGAGGCTACACCTTC.

The table lists this clonotype with many counts. The chain employs TRBV6-1 and TRBJ2-7; 7 nucleotides align to TRBD1. Germline CDR1 is MNHNS and CDR2 is SASEGT. The CDR3 is 13 residues long. Unmatched junction bases numbered 4, after V lost 6 bases and J lost 2 bases. CDR3 nucleotides: TGTGCCAGCAGGCAGACAGGGCCCTACGAGCAGTACTTC. This codes for CASRQTGPYEQYF.

This chain joins TRBV5-1 and TRBJ2-2, with D tentatively TRBD2 (5 bases). The germline V gene encodes CDR1 SGHRS and CDR2 YFSETQ. This CDR3 region has 11 residues. V lost 7 bases and J 6 bases, leaving 7 bases between the germline ends. The CDR3 DNA reads as TGCGCCAGCCGGGATGCCGGGGAGCTGTTTTTT. The encoded protein is CASRDAGELFF.

The sample holds many counts of this clonotype. This CDR3 is CASSEALQGETQYF. CDR3 in DNA: TGTGCCAGCAGTGAAGCGCTTCAGGGAGAGACCCAGTACTTC. The rearrangement uses TRBV6-1 and TRBJ2-5; perhaps TRBD1 as D (5 bases). Trimming pared 0 bases from V and 4 bases from J, leaving 9 bases between. The CDR3 is 14 amino acids. Germline assignment: CDR1 MNHNS and CDR2 SASEGT.

This clonotype has just a few counts. The chain carries TRBV6-1 and TRBJ2-7; D not certain. V lost 4 bases and J lost 3, with 7 bases in between. This CDR3 is 12 amino acids long. Germline V CDR1 and CDR2: MNHNS, SASEGT. The CDR3 loop reads CASSALYYEQYF. DNA for the CDR3: TGTGCCAGCAGTGCACTGTACTACGAGCAGTACTTC.

This clonotype was observed many times. This chain connects TRBV20-1 to TRBJ2-1; 9 bases are shared with TRBD1. CDR3 length: 15 amino acids. V shed 3 bases, J shed 5 bases, and the junction held 8 bases outside the gene matches. Per the germline V gene, CDR1 is DFQATT and CDR2 is SNEGSKA (reference sequence). CDR3 amino acids: CSASGLGQGDNEQFF. DNA of the CDR3: TGCAGTGCTAGTGGACTGGGACAGGGAGACAATGAGCAGTTCTTC.

V and J are TRBV11-2 and TRBJ2-1, with D possibly being TRBD1 or TRBD2 (5 bases each). CDR1 and CDR2 from the germline V gene are SGHAT and FQNNGV. Trimming shortened V by 4 bases and J by 11 bases, and 12 bases separated the two germline ends. The CDR3 consists of 12 residues. For the CDR3, the DNA is TGTGCCAGCAGCTCTGAGAAGGGACAGCAGTTCTTC. It codes for CASSSEKGQQFF.